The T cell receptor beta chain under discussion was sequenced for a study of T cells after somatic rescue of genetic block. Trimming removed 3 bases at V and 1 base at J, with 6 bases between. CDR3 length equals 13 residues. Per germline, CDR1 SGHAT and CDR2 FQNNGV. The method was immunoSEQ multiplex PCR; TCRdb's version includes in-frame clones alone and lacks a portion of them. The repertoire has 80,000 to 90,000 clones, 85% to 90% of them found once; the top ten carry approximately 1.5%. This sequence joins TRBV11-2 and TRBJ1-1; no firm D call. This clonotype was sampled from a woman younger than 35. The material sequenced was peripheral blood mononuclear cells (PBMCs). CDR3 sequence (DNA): TGTGCCAGCAGCTTCCTCCGGAACACTGAAGCTTTCTTT. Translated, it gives CASSFLRNTEAFF.